This TCR beta chain is drawn from a study of cytomegalovirus exposure and HLA in healthy donors. Amplification used 60 Vbeta primers and 13 Jbeta primers. Only in-frame clones appear in the TCRdb table, and some are missing; sequencing was by immunoSEQ multiplex PCR. The sample yields around 99,000 clones, around 77% seen once. To note about this clone: No antigen is known for it.

Findings and limits, study-wide: Trimming of TCR beta V- and J-genes showed a link, identified in a later analysis, to a missense DCLRE1C variant. Relative to equally common others, HLA-associated TCR beta chains showed greater clonal expansion in a later analysis. For most TCR beta V segments, an earlier analysis put the productive rate at about 87% or about 30% of the time.

CDR1 and CDR2 from the germline V gene are LNHDA and SQIVND (reference sequence). Trimming took 5 bases from V and 5 from J, leaving 18 bases between them. CDR3 length equals 15 residues. The sequenced material came from PBMCs. This clonotype was sampled from a male donor in good health and CMV-seronegative. The V gene is TRBV19, the J gene TRBJ1-1, with no clear D. In DNA form, the CDR3 reads TGTGCCAGTAGTCCCCCAGATCGAGGGCCGACTGAAGCTTTCTTT. It encodes CASSPPDRGPTEAFF. The entire variable domain, with the rest obtained from reference TRBV19 and TRBJ1-1, is as follows: DGGITQSPKYLFRKEGQNVTLSCEQNLNHDAMYWYRQDPGQGLRLIYYSQIVNDFQKGDIAEGYSVSREKKESFPLTVTSAQKNPTAFYLCASSPPDRGPTEAFFGQGTRLTVV.